These 23 T cell receptor beta chains came from one sample sequenced in a study of T-cell reconstitution after alpha-beta-depleted transplantation in children. TCRbeta library preparation incorporated unique molecular identifiers. MiXCR, run by TCRdb on the PCR reads, gives a single entry per CDR3 protein. The sample has 450,000 to 600,000 distinct CDR3 sequences, under 15% seen once; the top ten hold about 2.2%. The source material was PBMCs, mostly from graft donor cells, sampled 360 days after TCRalphabeta/CD19-depleted stem cell transplant. All receptors come from a male patient between 10 and 17 years old who had a stem cell transplant for acute myeloid leukemia, so the T cells may come from the graft donor.

This sequence joins TRBV20-1 and TRBJ2-2; 11 bases agree with TRBD2. The CDR3 covers 18 residues. Germline CDR1 and CDR2: DFQATT and SNEGSKA (reference sequence). Trimming removed 6 bases from V and 5 bases from J; junction bases left unmatched: 17. The CDR3 loop reads CSATGTSGDRTSTGELFF. CDR3 coding DNA: TGCAGTGCGACCGGGACTAGCGGAGATAGAACAAGTACCGGGGAGCTGTTTTTT.

In this sample, this clonotype turned up many times. The genes are TRBV6-2 or TRBV6-3 and TRBJ2-1; 11 positions match TRBD2. CDR1 is MNHEY, CDR2 SVGEGT, per germline. This CDR3 comprises 17 residues. J gave up 4 bases and V 2 bases, and 7 bases lay outside the gene matches. The CDR3 loop reads CASSYDGTSGRYNEQFF. The CDR3 nucleotides read TGTGCCAGCAGTTACGATGGGACTAGCGGTAGATACAATGAGCAGTTCTTC.

This clonotype was counted only a few times. The J gene is TRBJ2-5, the V gene TRBV24-1; TRBD1 matches 7 bases. The CDR3 sequence is 17 residues long. Trimming removed 5 bases from V and 1 base from J; junction bases left unmatched: 12. Germline lookup yields CDR1 KGHDR and CDR2 SFDVKD. This CDR3 is CATSGDRDRISQETQYF. CDR3 sequence (DNA): TGTGCCACCAGTGGGGACCGGGACAGAATCTCCCAAGAGACCCAGTACTTC.

Comments on this clonotype: A junction end diverges from the germline sequence, so it may reflect a read error. J is TRBJ2-5 and V is TRBV4-3; 11 bases map to TRBD2. In germline, CDR1 is LGHNA, CDR2 YSLEER. There are 15 residues in the CDR3. This chain's CDR3 is CASRKLAGGQEIQYF. The CDR3 DNA reads as TGCGCCAGCAGGAAATTAGCGGGAGGGCAAGAGATCCAGTACTTC.

This clonotype was recorded at least ten times. The V gene is TRBV5-1, the J gene TRBJ2-2; 12 bases agree with TRBD2. Germline CDR1 SGHRS, CDR2 YFSETQ. The CDR3 is 17 amino acids. V lost 3 bases and J lost 0; bases outside the gene matches: 3. CDR3 in amino acids: CASSSGLAGANTGELFF. The CDR3 region has the DNA TGCGCCAGCAGCTCGGGACTAGCGGGCGCGAACACCGGGGAGCTGTTTTTT.

This clonotype was observed a few times. This rearrangement joins TRBV7-8 to TRBJ2-5; tentatively, D is TRBD1 or TRBD2 (5 bases each). V was trimmed by 3 bases and J by 6 bases, leaving 11 bases between them. The CDR3 loop spans 13 amino acids. Germline V gene data show CDR1 as SGHVS and CDR2 as FQNEAQ. DNA of the CDR3: TGTGCCAGCAGCTTGGGACCGGTGCAGACCCAGTACTTC. It specifies CASSLGPVQTQYF. Looking up the rest from reference TRBV7-8 and TRBJ2-5 gives the full variable domain: GAGVSQSPRYKVAKRGQDVALRCDPISGHVSLFWYQQALGQGPEFLTYFQNEAQLDKSGLPSDRFFAERPEGSVSTLKIQRTQQEDSAVYLCASSLGPVQTQYFGPGTRLLVL.

This clonotype was counted ten times or more. V is TRBV29-1 and J is TRBJ2-3; D call uncertain. The CDR3 covers 12 residues. Trimming took off 8 bases at V and 2 bases at J, with 11 bases between the two ends. The germline CDR1 and CDR2 sequences are SQVTM and ANQGSEA. The CDR3 bases are TGCAGCTCGGGCCCCACCACAGATACGCAGTATTTT. Its translation: CSSGPTTDTQYF.

This clonotype was found many times. The chain recombines TRBV12-3 or TRBV12-4 with TRBJ2-1, with 10 bases fitting TRBD2. The CDR3 consists of 16 residues. V shed 11 bases, J shed 1 base, and the junction held 11 bases outside the gene matches. The CDR3 here is CAAALAGVLSYNEQFF. The DNA for the CDR3 is TGTGCCGCGGCTCTAGCGGGAGTGTTGTCCTACAATGAGCAGTTCTTC.

This clonotype has only one observation. The chain joins TRBV14 to TRBJ1-2; the D gene is possibly TRBD1 (6 bases). Germline V CDR1 and CDR2: SGHDN, FVKESK. The CDR3 consists of 15 residues. Trimming cost V 0 bases and J 4 bases, with 12 bases left between them. The DNA for the CDR3 is TGTGCCAGCAGCCAAGATTTACAGGGCGGCTATGGCTACACCTTC. Translating it yields CASSQDLQGGYGYTF. The complete variable domain, with remaining parts taken from reference TRBV14 and TRBJ1-2, reads EAGVTQFPSHSVIEKGQTVTLRCDPISGHDNLYWYRRVMGKEIKFLLHFVKESKQDESGMPNNRFLAERTGGTYSTLKVQPAELEDSGVYFCASSQDLQGGYGYTFGSGTRLTVV.

This clonotype has just a few counts. The genes are TRBV10-3 and TRBJ1-1, with TRBD1 matching 8 bases. CDR1 ENHRY and CDR2 SYGVKD come from the germline V gene. This CDR3 comprises 16 residues. J lost 4 bases, V lost 6 bases, and 13 bases had no gene match. The CDR3 nucleotides are TGTGCCATCAGCCCACTTGGACAGGGAATAACCACTGAAGCTTTCTTT. This encodes CAISPLGQGITTEAFF.

This clonotype was picked up many times. The chain is built from TRBV7-9 and TRBJ2-3; maybe TRBD2 (6 bases). Trimming removed 0 bases from V and 4 bases from J, with 8 bases in between. From germline, CDR1 is SEHNR and CDR2 FQNEAQ (reference sequence). The CDR3 is 14 residues long. This chain's CDR3 is CASSLAAGPDTQYF. CDR3 sequence (DNA): TGTGCCAGCAGCTTAGCAGCGGGCCCAGATACGCAGTATTTT.

There are many counts of this clonotype. This chain uses TRBV28 with TRBJ2-2; 7 bases align to TRBD1. From germline, CDR1 is MDHEN and CDR2 SYDVKM. After removal of 6 bases from V and 0 bases from J, the junction contained 4 bases not matched to a gene. The CDR3 loop spans 15 amino acids. CDR3 DNA: TGTGCCAGCAGCATGGACAGGACGAACACCGGGGAGCTGTTTTTT. This translates into CASSMDRTNTGELFF.

This clonotype was picked up a small number of times. The chain recombines TRBV6-2 or TRBV6-3 with TRBJ2-2; unclear D gene. The CDR3 covers 13 residues. The germline gives CDR1 MNHEY, CDR2 SVGEGT. The V and J ends lost 6 bases and 7 bases respectively, with 12 bases between them. DNA of the CDR3: TGTGCCAGCAGCCCCCTAGGGATCGGGGAGCTGTTTTTT. Amino acid sequence: CASSPLGIGELFF.

This clonotype was seen at least ten times. This CDR3 is CSARGTPYEQYF. CDR3 bases: TGCAGTGCTAGAGGCACACCGTACGAGCAGTACTTC. The chain is built from TRBV20-1 and TRBJ2-7; D unresolved. This CDR3 has 12 residues. CDR1 and CDR2 (germline): DFQATT, SNEGSKA (reference sequence). The V end lost 1 base, the J end lost 4 bases, and 8 bases lay between the germline ends.

The chain recombines TRBV2 with TRBJ1-4, with D possibly matching TRBD1 (6 bases). Germline V lookup: CDR1 SNHLY, CDR2 FYNNEI. The CDR3 totals 15 residues. Trimming took 8 bases from V and 0 from J, leaving 13 bases between them. For the CDR3, the DNA is TGTGCCAGCGGGGAGGACAGAACAACTAATGAAAAACTGTTTTTT. As protein: CASGEDRTTNEKLFF.

The rearrangement links TRBV7-9 to TRBJ1-2; D possibly corresponds to TRBD1 (6 bases). Trimming took off 5 bases at V and 7 bases at J, with 20 bases between the two ends. This CDR3 is built from 15 residues. The germline V gene has CDR1 SEHNR and CDR2 FQNEAQ (reference sequence). The CDR3 region has the DNA TGTGCCAGCAGCCCCCGGGACAAGGGGTTCTTTGGCTACACCTTC. Protein sequence: CASSPRDKGFFGYTF. The full variable domain, with the rest looked up from reference TRBV7-9 and TRBJ1-2, is DTGVSQNPRHKITKRGQNVTFRCDPISEHNRLYWYRQTLGQGPEFLTYFQNEAQLEKSRLLSDRFSAERPKGSFSTLEIQRTEQGDSAMYLCASSPRDKGFFGYTFGSGTRLTVV.

V usage is TRBV30 and J usage is TRBJ1-1, with TRBD1 as a possible D gene (5 bases). The CDR3 consists of 13 residues. V lost 3 bases and J lost 8, with 16 bases in between. Germline lookup yields CDR1 GTSNPN and CDR2 SVGIG (reference sequence). The CDR3 sequence is CAWREPPRAEAFF. In nucleotides, the CDR3 is TGTGCCTGGAGGGAGCCCCCCAGGGCCGAAGCTTTCTTT.

This clonotype was seen many times. The rearrangement joins TRBV11-2 to TRBJ2-7; possible D gene TRBD2, 6 bases. The length of the CDR3 is 16 residues. The V gene lost 0 bases and the J gene lost 3 bases, with 15 bases spanning the gap. CDR1 is SGHAT and CDR2 is FQNNGV in the germline V gene. In nucleotides, the CDR3 is TGTGCCAGCAGCTTAGATAGAGGAGGGATGGGCTACGAGCAGTACTTC. Translated: CASSLDRGGMGYEQYF.

This clonotype was observed a few times. V and J are TRBV20-1 and TRBJ2-3; weak D call: TRBD1 (5 bases). This CDR3 is 15 amino acids long. Trimming shortened V by 5 bases and J by 2 bases, and 17 bases separated the two germline ends. The germline V gene encodes CDR1 DFQATT and CDR2 SNEGSKA (reference sequence). CDR3 in DNA: TGCAGTGCTCGGGCCGACAGATGGGCCACAGATACGCAGTATTTT. Its protein is CSARADRWATDTQYF.

The J gene is TRBJ2-5, the V gene TRBV4-3; 11 positions agree with TRBD2. The V and J ends lost 0 bases and 1 base, in that order; junction bases with no gene match: 10. Looked up from germline, CDR1 is LGHNA and CDR2 is YSLEER. The CDR3 sequence is 19 residues long. The CDR3 DNA is TGCGCCAGCAGCCAAGATGCGGCTAGCGGGAGGATGCCCCAAGAGACCCAGTACTTC. Amino acid sequence: CASSQDAASGRMPQETQYF.

As to this clonotype: A much more abundant neighbour one base away suggests this may be a read error. The CDR3 reads CASSLGASGSCEQYF. The CDR3 DNA reads TGTGCCAGCAGCTTAGGGGCTAGCGGGAGCTGCGAGCAGTACTTC. The V call is TRBV7-2, the J call TRBJ2-7; 10 bases line up with TRBD2. V was pared by 1 base and J by 6 bases, with 6 bases of the junction left unmatched. The CDR3 runs to 15 residues. Per germline, CDR1 SGHTA and CDR2 FQGNSA. Full variable domain (missing parts from reference TRBV7-2 and TRBJ2-7): GAGVSQSPSNKVTEKGKDVELRCDPISGHTALYWYRQSLGQGLEFLIYFQGNSAPDKSGLPSDRFSAERTGGSVSTLTIQRTQQEDSAVYLCASSLGASGSCEQYFGPGTRLTVT.

The chain has TRBV28 and TRBJ1-2, with D tentatively TRBD1 (5 bases). Trimming removed 3 bases at V and 4 bases at J, with 15 bases between. The CDR3 is made up of 15 amino acids. CDR1 and CDR2 from the germline V gene are MDHEN and SYDVKM. CDR3 sequence (DNA): TGTGCCAGCAGTTTGGGACCCACCTCCCTCTATGGCTACACCTTC. Its protein product is CASSLGPTSLYGYTF.

This sequence joins TRBV12-3 or TRBV12-4 and TRBJ2-2; 8 bases agree with TRBD2. V trimming: 5 bases; J trimming: 6 bases; junction bases outside the gene matches: 5. The CDR3 totals 14 residues. The CDR3 region is CASSAGGTPGELFF. Written as DNA, the CDR3 is TGTGCCAGCAGTGCGGGAGGTACCCCCGGGGAGCTGTTTTTT.